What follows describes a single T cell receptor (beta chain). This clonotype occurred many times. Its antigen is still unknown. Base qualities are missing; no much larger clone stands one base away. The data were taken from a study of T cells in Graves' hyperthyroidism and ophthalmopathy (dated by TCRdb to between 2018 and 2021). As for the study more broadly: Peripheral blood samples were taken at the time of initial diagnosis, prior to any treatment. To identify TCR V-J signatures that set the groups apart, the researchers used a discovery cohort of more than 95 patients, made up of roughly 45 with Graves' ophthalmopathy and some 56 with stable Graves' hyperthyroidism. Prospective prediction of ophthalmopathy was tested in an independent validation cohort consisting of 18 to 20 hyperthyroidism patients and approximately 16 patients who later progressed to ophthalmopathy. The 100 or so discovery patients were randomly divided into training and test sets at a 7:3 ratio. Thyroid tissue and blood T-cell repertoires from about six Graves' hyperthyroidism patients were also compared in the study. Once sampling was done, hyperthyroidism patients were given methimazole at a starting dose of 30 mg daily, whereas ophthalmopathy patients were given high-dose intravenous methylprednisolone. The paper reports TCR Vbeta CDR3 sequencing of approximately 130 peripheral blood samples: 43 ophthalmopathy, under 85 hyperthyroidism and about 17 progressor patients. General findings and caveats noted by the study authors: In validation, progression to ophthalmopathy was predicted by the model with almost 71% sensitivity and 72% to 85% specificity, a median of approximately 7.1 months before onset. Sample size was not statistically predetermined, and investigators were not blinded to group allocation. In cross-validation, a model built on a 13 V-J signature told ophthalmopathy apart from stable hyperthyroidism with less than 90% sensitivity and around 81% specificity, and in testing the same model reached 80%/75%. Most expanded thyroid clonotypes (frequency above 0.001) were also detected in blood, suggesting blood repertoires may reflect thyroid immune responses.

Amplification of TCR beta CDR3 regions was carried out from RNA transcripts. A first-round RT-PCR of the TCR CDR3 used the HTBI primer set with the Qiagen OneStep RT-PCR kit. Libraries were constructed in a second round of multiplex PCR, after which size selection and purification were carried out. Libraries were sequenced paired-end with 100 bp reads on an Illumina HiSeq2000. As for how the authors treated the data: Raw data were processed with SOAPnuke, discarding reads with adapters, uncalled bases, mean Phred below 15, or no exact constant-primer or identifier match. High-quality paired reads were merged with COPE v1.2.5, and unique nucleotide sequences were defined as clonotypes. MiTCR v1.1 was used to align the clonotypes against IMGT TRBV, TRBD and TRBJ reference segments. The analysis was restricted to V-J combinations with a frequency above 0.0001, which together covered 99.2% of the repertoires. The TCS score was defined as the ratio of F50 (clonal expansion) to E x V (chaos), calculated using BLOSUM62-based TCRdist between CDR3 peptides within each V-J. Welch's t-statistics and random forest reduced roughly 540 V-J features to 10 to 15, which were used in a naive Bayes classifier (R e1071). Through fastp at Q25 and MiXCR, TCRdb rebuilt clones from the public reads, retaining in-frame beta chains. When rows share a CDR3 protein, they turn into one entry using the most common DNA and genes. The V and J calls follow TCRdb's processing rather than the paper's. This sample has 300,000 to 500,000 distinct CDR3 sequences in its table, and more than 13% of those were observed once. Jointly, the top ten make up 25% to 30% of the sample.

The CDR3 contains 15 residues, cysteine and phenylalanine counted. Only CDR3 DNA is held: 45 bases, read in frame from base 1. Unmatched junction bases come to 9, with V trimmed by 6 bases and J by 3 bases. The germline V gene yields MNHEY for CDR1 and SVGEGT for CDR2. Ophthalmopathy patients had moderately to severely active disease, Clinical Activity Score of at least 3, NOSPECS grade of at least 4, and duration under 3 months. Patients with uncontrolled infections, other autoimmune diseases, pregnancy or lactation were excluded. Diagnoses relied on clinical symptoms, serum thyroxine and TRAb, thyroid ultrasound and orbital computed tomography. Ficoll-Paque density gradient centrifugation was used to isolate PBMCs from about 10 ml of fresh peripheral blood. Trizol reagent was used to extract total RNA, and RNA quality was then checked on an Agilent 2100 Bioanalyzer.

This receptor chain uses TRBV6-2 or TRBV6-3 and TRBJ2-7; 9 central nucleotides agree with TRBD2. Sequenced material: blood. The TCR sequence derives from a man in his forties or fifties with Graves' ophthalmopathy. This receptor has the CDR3 CASRLSGSLGYEQYF. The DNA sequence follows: TGTGCCAGCAGGCTTAGCGGGAGTCTTGGCTACGAGCAGTACTTC.